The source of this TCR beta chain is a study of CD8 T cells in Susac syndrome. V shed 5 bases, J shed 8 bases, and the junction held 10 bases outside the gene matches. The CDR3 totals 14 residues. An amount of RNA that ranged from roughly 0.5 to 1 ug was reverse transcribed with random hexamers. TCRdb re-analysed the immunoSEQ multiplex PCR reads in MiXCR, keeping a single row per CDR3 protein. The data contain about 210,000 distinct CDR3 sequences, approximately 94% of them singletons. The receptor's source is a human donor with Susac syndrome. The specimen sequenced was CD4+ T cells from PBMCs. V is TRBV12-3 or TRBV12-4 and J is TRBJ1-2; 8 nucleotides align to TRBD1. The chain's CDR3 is CASSLGQGRGGYTF. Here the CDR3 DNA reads TGTGCCAGCAGTCTTGGACAGGGAAGGGGAGGCTACACCTTC.